This T cell receptor beta chain stems from a study of metastatic and nonmetastatic thyroid tumors (dated by TCRdb to 2018 to 2021). Broadly, across the study: Repertoires from peripheral blood and from tumor or nodule tissue samples of malignant and benign thyroid patients were compared. Study-wide findings and limitations: In both blood and tumor samples, TCR beta diversity was reported to be significantly higher in malignant tumors than in benign nodules.

None of the patients had been given any treatment before thyroid surgery. Using T-cell receptor beta sequencing, the researchers looked back retrospectively at clinical samples from patients, gathered between the early 2010s and the late 2010s. Library creation used PCR. The reads were generated on an Illumina HiSeq 4000. The TCR beta-chain CDR3 region of each patient was profiled by high-throughput sequencing. The published analysis was carried out like this. Drawing on CDR3 differences between clinicopathological groups, the researchers built a classifier meant to tell apart patients with distant-metastatic papillary thyroid cancer. Repertoire diversity was assessed with the Shannon index, and tumor-blood repertoire similarity with the Morisita-Horn index. TCRdb trimmed public reads at Q25 via fastp, called clones via MiXCR and kept in-frame beta chains. The V and J calls and clone size come from TCRdb's table, not from the authors' own analysis. This sample holds about 33,000 clones; 15% to 20% were observed only once. Roughly an eighth of the sample is held by the ten biggest clonotypes.

This clone was counted at least ten times. Its specific antigen is unknown. No clone much larger than this one lies a single base away; base qualities are absent. The CDR3 contains 14 residues, cysteine and phenylalanine counted. Here the CDR3 DNA is all that survives: 42 bases in frame from base 1. V is cut by 6 bases and J by 5 bases, and the space between the germline ends is 14 bases. CDR1 LGHDT and CDR2 YNNKEL were looked up in the germline V gene (reference sequence). The specimen was blood. The rearrangement joined TRBV3-1 to TRBJ1-5; TRBD1 could be the D gene, as 5 bases match. The sequence came from a male donor with papillary thyroid cancer or a benign thyroid nodule (not recorded which). Some clones in this sample may be carry-over from other donors' samples. The DNA is as follows: TGTGCCAGCAGTCCACAGATGGGGCATCAGCCCCAGCATTTT. The resulting protein is CASSPQMGHQPQHF. The CDR3 plus the reference TRBV3-1 and TRBJ1-5 genes for the other parts give the full variable domain: DTAVSQTPKYLVTQMGNDKSIKCEQNLGHDTMYWYKQDSKKFLKIMFSYNNKELIINETVPNRFSPKSPDKAHLNLHINSLELGDSAVYFCASSPQMGHQPQHFGDGTRLSIL.